The 4 T cell receptor beta chains below come from one sample, sequenced in a study of T cells in Graves' hyperthyroidism and ophthalmopathy. The source material, RNA transcripts, was used to amplify TCR beta CDR3 regions. With the HTBI primer set, the TCR CDR3 went through a first round of RT-PCR. Via MiXCR, TCRdb re-called the multiplex PCR reads, giving one row per CDR3 protein. The sample contains over 250,000 distinct CDR3 sequences, roughly 22% of which appear only once. Input material: blood. The receptors originated from a man between 25 and 39 years old with Graves' ophthalmopathy.

This chain connects TRBV10-3 to TRBJ1-2; the D gene is possibly TRBD1 (5 bases). The CDR3 has 15 residues. The V and J ends lost 4 bases and 5 bases respectively, with 17 bases between them. The germline V gene has CDR1 ENHRY and CDR2 SYGVKD. The CDR3 DNA is TGTGCCATCAGTGTAATTTCCGGGGGGAAATATGGCTACACCTTC. Protein product: CAISVISGGKYGYTF.

The sample holds a few counts of this clonotype. This chain uses TRBV6-1 with TRBJ1-2; D perhaps matches TRBD1 (6 bases). The ends were cut back, 5 bases at V and 2 bases at J, with 15 bases in the middle. This CDR3 has 15 amino acids. Germline lookup yields CDR1 MNHNS and CDR2 SASEGT. CDR3 bases: TGTGCCAGCAGTACCTTCGAGGGGGTAAACTATGGCTACACCTTC. Translation gives CASSTFEGVNYGYTF.

V usage is TRBV11-2 and J usage is TRBJ2-1, with D possibly being TRBD1 or TRBD2 (5 bases each). The germline gives CDR1 SGHAT, CDR2 FQNNGV. The CDR3 has 14 amino acids. Between the trimmed V and J ends, which lost 2 bases and 4 bases, there was a span of 9 bases. The CDR3 bases are TGTGCCAGCAGCTTACTCGGGGCTTACAATGAGCAGTTCTTC. This encodes CASSLLGAYNEQFF. The full variable domain, completed using reference TRBV11-2 and TRBJ2-1, is EAGVAQSPRYKIIEKRQSVAFWCNPISGHATLYWYQQILGQGPKLLIQFQNNGVVDDSQLPKDRFSAERLKGVDSTLKIQPAKLEDSAVYLCASSLLGAYNEQFFGPGTRLTVL.

This CDR3 reads CASSPVLTGGVNEQFF. Here the CDR3 DNA reads TGTGCCAGCAGCCCAGTTTTGACGGGGGGAGTGAATGAGCAGTTCTTC. The chain combines TRBV11-2 with TRBJ2-1; TRBD2 agrees at 7 bases. Trimming removed 5 bases from V and 7 bases from J; junction bases left unmatched: 14. Germline-derived CDR1 and CDR2 are SGHAT and FQNNGV. The CDR3 totals 16 residues.